The 17 T cell receptor beta chains below were found in one sample sequenced in a study of shared clonotypes between healthy human individuals. As defined, naive CD8 cells were CD45RO-negative and positively selected for CCR7, with terminally differentiated effector memory CD45RA+ cells excluded. This table comes from immunoSEQ multiplex PCR, and its TCRdb copy is limited to in-frame clones, with some not included. Of 800,000 or so clones in the sample, 95% to 97% were seen once. Sequenced input: naive CD8+ T cells sorted from blood. The receptors were sampled from a man younger than 45 in good health.

The chain carries TRBV6-1 and TRBJ2-7, with D perhaps matching TRBD1 (6 bases). V was clipped by 6 bases and J by 2 bases, with 11 bases between them. From germline, CDR1 is MNHNS and CDR2 SASEGT. There are 13 residues in the CDR3. The CDR3: CASSPRDTYEQYF. The CDR3 DNA sequence: TGTGCCAGCAGCCCCCGGGACACCTACGAGCAGTACTTC.

The rearrangement joins TRBV4-3 to TRBJ2-2; D unclear. This CDR3 has 15 amino acids. Per germline, CDR1 LGHNA and CDR2 YSLEER. The V gene lost 0 bases and the J gene lost 10 bases, with 15 bases spanning the gap. DNA for the CDR3: TGCGCCAGCAGCCAAGATCCTGGCGTAACGGAGGAGCTGTTTTTT. Encoded protein: CASSQDPGVTEELFF.

The chain recombines TRBV29-1 with TRBJ2-1; D not certain. The CDR3 covers 13 residues. Between the trimmed V and J ends, which lost 0 bases and 3 bases, there was a span of 6 bases. CDR1 is SQVTM and CDR2 is ANQGSEA in the germline V gene. CDR3: CSVEDYGYNEQFF. The CDR3 coding sequence is TGCAGCGTTGAAGATTATGGCTACAATGAGCAGTTCTTC.

J is TRBJ2-5 and V is TRBV7-6; D is undetermined. Deletions cut 2 bases from V and 3 bases from J, with 7 bases between. Looked up from germline, CDR1 is SGHVS and CDR2 is FNYEAQ. The CDR3 is 13 amino acids. CDR3 nucleotides: TGTGCCAGCAGCTTATGGACGGAAGAGACCCAGTACTTC. Translating it yields CASSLWTEETQYF.

This sequence joins TRBV9 and TRBJ1-2; the D gene is possibly TRBD1 (6 bases). The CDR3 runs 16 residues. Trimming removed 4 bases from V and 7 bases from J, with 23 bases in between. Germline V CDR1 and CDR2: SGDLS, YYNGEE. The CDR3 reads CASSPTGGRALGGYTF. Written as DNA, the CDR3 is TGTGCCAGCAGCCCCACTGGGGGCAGGGCATTGGGTGGCTACACCTTC.

The chain recombines TRBV15 with TRBJ2-3; 7 bases map to TRBD2. This CDR3 has 18 residues. The junction had 14 bases not matched to a gene; V was cut back by 1 base and J by 4 bases. CDR1 is LNHNV and CDR2 is YYDKDF in the germline V gene (reference sequence). CDR3 in amino acids: CATSRVSPWREKPDTQYF. The CDR3 DNA follows: TGTGCCACCAGCAGAGTATCTCCTTGGCGGGAGAAGCCAGATACGCAGTATTTT. The variable domain in full, with the rest retrieved from reference TRBV15 and TRBJ2-3, is DAMVIQNPRYQVTQFGKPVTLSCSQTLNHNVMYWYQQKSSQAPKLLFHYYDKDFNNEADTPDNFQSRRPNTSFCFLDIRSPGLGDTAMYLCATSRVSPWREKPDTQYFGPGTRLTVL.

The rearrangement uses TRBV5-4 and TRBJ2-3; no clear D. The V and J ends lost 0 bases and 0 bases respectively, with 11 bases between them. Germline values: CDR1 SGHNT, CDR2 YYREEE (reference sequence). The CDR3 covers 16 residues. The CDR3 sequence: CASSLVAGGSTDTQYF. The CDR3 nucleotides read TGTGCCAGCAGCTTGGTCGCCGGTGGAAGCACAGATACGCAGTATTTT. Looking up the rest from reference TRBV5-4 and TRBJ2-3 gives the full variable domain: ETGVTQSPTHLIKTRGQQVTLRCSSQSGHNTVSWYQQALGQGPQFIFQYYREEENGRGNFPPRFSGLQFPNYSSELNVNALELDDSALYLCASSLVAGGSTDTQYFGPGTRLTVL.

The gene calls are TRBV7-3 and TRBJ2-2, with 10 bases identical to TRBD2. The CDR3 extends over 16 amino acids. After removal of 1 base from V and 7 bases from J, the junction contained 6 bases not matched to a gene. Per germline, CDR1 SGHTA and CDR2 FQGTGA. The CDR3 protein is CASSLNLAGVSGELFF. For the CDR3, the DNA is TGTGCCAGCAGCTTAAATCTAGCGGGAGTAAGCGGGGAGCTGTTTTTT. The whole variable domain, remainder taken from reference TRBV7-3 and TRBJ2-2, is GAGVSQTPSNKVTEKGKYVELRCDPISGHTALYWYRQSLGQGPEFLIYFQGTGAADDSGLPNDRFFAVRPEGSVSTLKIQRTERGDSAVYLCASSLNLAGVSGELFFGEGSRLTVL.

The chain employs TRBV15 and TRBJ2-1; 8 bases align to TRBD2. The germline gives CDR1 LNHNV, CDR2 YYDKDF (reference sequence). The CDR3 runs to 17 residues. The V gene end was trimmed by 1 base and the J gene end by 5 bases; junction bases not matched to a gene: 10. CDR3 amino acids: CATSRARGGRWDNEQFF. The CDR3 DNA is TGTGCCACCAGCAGAGCCCGGGGCGGGAGGTGGGACAATGAGCAGTTCTTC.

In the case of this clone: The same CDR3 can be traced to other DNA sequences in this sample. The chain carries TRBV27 and TRBJ1-1, with TRBD1 as a possible D gene (5 bases). Germline V gives CDR1 MNHEY, CDR2 SMNVEV (reference sequence). Trimming stripped 6 bases from V and 0 bases from J, with 8 bases between. CDR3 size: 13 residues. The CDR3 spells CASSLGLNTEAFF. In nucleotides, the CDR3 is TGTGCCAGCAGCTTGGGACTGAACACTGAAGCTTTCTTT.

This clone was recorded only once. The CDR3 coding sequence is TGTGCCAGCAGCGCCCGACGGACAGGGGGCTACGATGGCTACACCTTC. This translates into CASSARRTGGYDGYTF. This chain uses TRBV13 with TRBJ1-2; TRBD1 agrees at 11 bases. CDR1 and CDR2 from the germline V gene are PRHDT and FYEKMQ (reference sequence). The CDR3 is 16 residues long. The J segment lost 6 bases and the V segment lost 5 bases, leaving 11 bases of the junction unmatched.

The V and J genes are TRBV7-9 and TRBJ1-4; D possibly corresponds to TRBD1 (6 bases). V lost 5 bases and J 4 bases, leaving 8 bases between the germline ends. The CDR3 loop spans 13 amino acids. CDR1 and CDR2 from the germline V gene are SEHNR and FQNEAQ (reference sequence). This CDR3 reads CASSRTDNEKLFF. DNA of the CDR3: TGTGCCAGCAGCCGGACAGATAATGAAAAACTGTTTTTT. The full variable domain, rest sourced from reference TRBV7-9 and TRBJ1-4, is DTGVSQNPRHKITKRGQNVTFRCDPISEHNRLYWYRQTLGQGPEFLTYFQNEAQLEKSRLLSDRFSAERPKGSFSTLEIQRTEQGDSAMYLCASSRTDNEKLFFGSGTQLSVL.

This rearrangement joins TRBV28 to TRBJ2-1; TRBD1 aligns across 9 bases. Per germline, CDR1 MDHEN and CDR2 SYDVKM. The length of the CDR3 is 16 residues. After removal of 6 bases from V and 10 bases from J, the junction contained 16 bases not matched to a gene. The CDR3 nucleotides are TGTGCCAGCAGCCCAACGCCGGTACAGGGGGCGTGGGAGCAGTTCTTC. Its protein product is CASSPTPVQGAWEQFF.

The V call is TRBV6-4, the J call TRBJ2-1; TRBD2 matches at 8 bases. Trimming cost V 4 bases and J 8 bases; bases outside gene matches: 13. The CDR3 is made up of 16 amino acids. CDR1 MRHNA and CDR2 SNTAGT come from the germline V gene. As DNA, the CDR3 is TGTGCCAGCAGTGCTGGCGGAGCGGGAGCGTTAGATGAGCAGTTCTTC. It specifies CASSAGGAGALDEQFF.

J is TRBJ1-4 and V is TRBV6-5; 8 bases are shared with TRBD1. The CDR3 consists of 15 residues. Germline loops: CDR1 MNHEY, CDR2 SVGAGI. The ends lost 0 bases at V and 8 bases at J; junction bases unmatched: 5. The CDR3 DNA reads TGTGCCAGCAGTTACTCGACAGGGGTGGAGGAAAAACTGTTTTTT. It codes for CASSYSTGVEEKLFF.

The chain employs TRBV15 and TRBJ2-2; perhaps TRBD2 as D (5 bases). Germline CDR1 is LNHNV and CDR2 is YYDKDF (reference sequence). V was cut by 5 bases and J by 3 bases, with 13 bases left in between. The CDR3 covers 15 residues. As DNA, the CDR3 is TGTGCCACCAGCTTTTCCTCCGGGGACACCGGGGAGCTGTTTTTT. Translated: CATSFSSGDTGELFF. The full variable domain, in which reference TRBV15 and TRBJ2-2 provide the parts outside the CDR3, is DAMVIQNPRYQVTQFGKPVTLSCSQTLNHNVMYWYQQKSSQAPKLLFHYYDKDFNNEADTPDNFQSRRPNTSFCFLDIRSPGLGDTAMYLCATSFSSGDTGELFFGEGSRLTVL.

The V call is TRBV29-1, the J call TRBJ1-4; D perhaps matches TRBD1 (6 bases). This CDR3 spans 15 amino acids. The germline gives CDR1 SQVTM, CDR2 ANQGSEA. The V and J ends lost 0 bases and 8 bases respectively, with 16 bases between them. The CDR3 sequence is CSVEEGAGEDEKLFF. CDR3 sequence (DNA): TGCAGCGTTGAAGAAGGTGCAGGGGAGGACGAAAAACTGTTTTTT.